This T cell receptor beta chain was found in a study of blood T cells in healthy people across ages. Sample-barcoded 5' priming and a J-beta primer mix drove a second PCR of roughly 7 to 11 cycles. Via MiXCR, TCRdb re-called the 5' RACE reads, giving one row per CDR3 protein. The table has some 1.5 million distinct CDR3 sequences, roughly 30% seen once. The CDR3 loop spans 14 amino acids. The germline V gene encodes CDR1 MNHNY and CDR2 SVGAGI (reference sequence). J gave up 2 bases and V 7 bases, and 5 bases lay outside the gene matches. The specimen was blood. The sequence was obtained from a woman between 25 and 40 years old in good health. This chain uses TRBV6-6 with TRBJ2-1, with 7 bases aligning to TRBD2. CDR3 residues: CASTERGPYNEQFF. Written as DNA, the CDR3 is TGTGCCAGCACCGAGCGGGGACCCTACAATGAGCAGTTCTTC.